This entry features one T cell receptor (beta chain) sequence. No antigen is known for it. Per germline, CDR1 LNHNV and CDR2 YYDKDF (reference sequence). This CDR3 has 13 residues. The data originate from a study of post-analysis software for immune sequencing data. In the study overall: Both relapsing-remitting and secondary progressive multiple sclerosis featured among the disease courses, as did progressive-relapsing multiple sclerosis.

Whole-study results and caveats: Same-batch samples co-clustered strongly by F measure. Controls had lower frequencies than patients of 4 or 5 TRBV segments, which included TRBV5-6, TRBV5-1 and TRBV20-1. In multiple sclerosis, normalized Chao1 diversity was significantly below that of controls.

Carried by the TCR beta cDNA libraries were unique molecular identifiers. One entry per CDR3 protein results from TCRdb running MiXCR on the PCR reads. This repertoire shows roughly 870,000 distinct CDR3 sequences, roughly 50% found once; its top ten account for about 4.8%. This sequence joins TRBV15 and TRBJ2-5; the D is unclear. The J call may be wrong; the DNA end is better matched by TRBJ2-7. The sequence derives from a girl aged 5 to 17 with multiple sclerosis. Sequences were obtained from blood. CDR3 DNA: TGTGCCACCAGCAGAGGGCCAGCCTACGAGCAGTACTTC. Its protein is CATSRGPAYEQYF.